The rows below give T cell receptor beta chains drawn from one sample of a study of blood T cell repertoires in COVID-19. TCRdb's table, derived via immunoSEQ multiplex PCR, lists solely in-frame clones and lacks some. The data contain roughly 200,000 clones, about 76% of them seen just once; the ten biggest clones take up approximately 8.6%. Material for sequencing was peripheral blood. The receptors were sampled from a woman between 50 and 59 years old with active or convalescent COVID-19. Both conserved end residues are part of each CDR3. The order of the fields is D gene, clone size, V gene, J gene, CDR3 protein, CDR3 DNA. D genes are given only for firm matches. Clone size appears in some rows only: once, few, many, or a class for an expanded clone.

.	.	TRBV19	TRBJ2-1	CASRTLAEEGEQFF	TGTGCCAGTAGGACCCTAGCTGAAGAGGGTGAGCAGTTCTTC
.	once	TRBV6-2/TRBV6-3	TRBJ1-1	CASSLDRNTEAFF	TGTGCCAGCAGTTTGGACAGAAACACTGAAGCTTTCTTT
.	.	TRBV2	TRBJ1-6	CASVDSSYNSPLHF	TGTGCCAGCGTAGATAGCTCCTATAATTCACCCCTCCACTTT
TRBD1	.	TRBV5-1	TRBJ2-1	CASSLEKGGLYGPPNEQFF	TGCGCCAGCAGCTTGGAGAAAGGGGGCCTTTATGGACCCCCCAATGAGCAGTTCTTC
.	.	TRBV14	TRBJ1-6	CASSQNRVGDSPLHF	TGTGCCAGCAGCCAAAACAGGGTGGGTGATTCACCCCTCCACTTT
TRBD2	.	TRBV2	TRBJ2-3	CASNRLAVTDTQYF	TGTGCCAGCAACCGACTAGCGGTCACAGATACGCAGTATTTT
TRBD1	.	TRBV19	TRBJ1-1	CASSPNRGLGTEAFF	TGTGCCAGTAGTCCCAACAGGGGCCTGGGCACTGAAGCTTTCTTT
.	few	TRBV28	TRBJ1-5	CASSFRAGWNQPQHF	TGTGCCAGCAGTTTCCGGGCAGGGTGGAATCAGCCCCAGCATTTT
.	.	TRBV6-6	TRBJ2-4	CASSYSDKGAKNIQYF	TGTGCCAGCAGTTACTCGGACAAGGGGGCCAAAAACATTCAGTACTTC
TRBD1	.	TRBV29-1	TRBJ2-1	CSVAVTGSYNEQFF	TGCAGCGTTGCTGTGACAGGGTCCTACAATGAGCAGTTCTTC
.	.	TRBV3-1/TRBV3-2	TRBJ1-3	CASSQRTATSGNTIYF	TGTGCCAGCAGCCAGAGGACTGCTACCTCTGGAAACACCATATATTTT
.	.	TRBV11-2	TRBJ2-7	CASRFTGRGTYEQYF	TGTGCCAGCAGGTTTACGGGGCGGGGAACCTACGAGCAGTACTTC
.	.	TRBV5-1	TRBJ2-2	CASSTDPGVRKRAGELFF	TGCGCCAGCAGCACCGACCCAGGGGTACGGAAGAGGGCCGGGGAGCTGTTTTTT
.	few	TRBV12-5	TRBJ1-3	CASGLSVDSSGNTIYF	TGTGCTAGTGGTTTGTCAGTCGACAGCTCTGGAAACACCATATATTTT
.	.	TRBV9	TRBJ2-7	CASSVGTGRDEQYF	TGTGCCAGCAGCGTAGGAACAGGCCGCGACGAGCAGTACTTC